This T cell receptor beta chain was recorded in a study of a mutant IDH1 vaccine in newly diagnosed glioma. About the research overall: Treated patients had a mean age of approximately 40 years and an approximately 62% male, roughly 40% female split.

Sequenced by immunoSEQ multiplex PCR; TCRdb stores in-frame clones only, minus some. The table lists tens of thousands of clones, 79% of them singletons. The time point was: baseline, week 1 (first vaccination visit). Regarding treatment: pre-vaccination baseline after standard-of-care therapy. The CDR3 is 13 residues long. Germline lookup yields CDR1 MDHEN and CDR2 SYDVKM. V gave up 7 bases and J gave up 0 bases, with 9 bases separating them. The TCR originated in a man in his forties or fifties with glioma. V and J are TRBV28 and TRBJ2-5; either TRBD1 or TRBD2 may supply D (5 bases each). The specimen comprised PBMCs, sampled from a glioma patient treated with radiotherapy, temozolomide or both. This CDR3 reads CASTTGHQETQYF. CDR3 coding DNA: TGTGCCAGCACGACGGGGCACCAAGAGACCCAGTACTTC. Looking up the rest from reference TRBV28 and TRBJ2-5 gives the full variable domain: DVKVTQSSRYLVKRTGEKVFLECVQDMDHENMFWYRQDPGLGLRLIYFSYDVKMKEKGDIPEGYSVSREKKERFSLILESASTNQTSMYLCASTTGHQETQYFGPGTRLLVL.